The 9 T cell receptor beta chains presented below share a single source sample, sequenced in a study of siplizumab effects on memory and regulatory T cells. The protocol was immunoSEQ multiplex PCR, while the TCRdb copy is restricted to in-frame clones and leaves out a portion. This sample has roughly 110,000 clones, with 93% found just once. Specimen: non-Treg CD4+ T cells sorted from blood. The receptors were gathered from a human donor in good health.

This clone has a single count. This chain connects TRBV10-1 to TRBJ2-3; possibly TRBD1 or TRBD2 for D (6 bases each). Per germline, CDR1 WNHNN and CDR2 SYGVQD (reference sequence). The V and J ends lost 4 bases and 4 bases respectively, with 9 bases between them. This CDR3 region has 13 residues. Here the CDR3 reads CASSVGGADTQYF. Here the CDR3 DNA reads TGCGCCAGCAGTGTCGGGGGCGCAGATACGCAGTATTTT.

The chain employs TRBV5-6 and TRBJ2-3; D uncertain. V was cut by 1 base and J by 0 bases, with 6 bases left in between. The germline CDR1 and CDR2 sequences are SGHDT and YYEEEE. CDR3 length: 14 residues. The CDR3 protein is CASSLPASTDTQYF. The CDR3 DNA reads as TGTGCCAGCAGCTTGCCGGCCAGCACAGATACGCAGTATTTT.

V usage is TRBV27 and J usage is TRBJ1-3, with 9 nucleotides matching TRBD1. There are 14 residues in the CDR3. The trim removed 5 bases at V and 4 bases at J, leaving 3 bases unmatched. Germline CDR1 MNHEY, CDR2 SMNVEV (reference sequence). The CDR3 spells CASSKTGGGNTIYF. CDR3 sequence (DNA): TGTGCCAGCAGTAAGACAGGGGGGGGAAACACCATATATTTT.

The chain couples TRBV18 to TRBJ2-7; D remains unclear. V lost 1 base and J 2 bases, leaving 12 bases between the germline ends. Germline V gene data show CDR1 as KGHSH and CDR2 as LQKENI. This CDR3 contains 15 residues. CDR3 amino acids: CASSPLNNPAYEQYF. The DNA for the CDR3 is TGTGCCAGCTCACCACTTAACAATCCCGCCTACGAGCAGTACTTC. The full variable domain, with the rest looked up from reference TRBV18 and TRBJ2-7, is NAGVMQNPRHLVRRRGQEARLRCSPMKGHSHVYWYRQLPEEGLKFMVYLQKENIIDESGMPKERFSAEFPKEGPSILRIQQVVRGDSAAYFCASSPLNNPAYEQYFGPGTRLTVT.

The chain links TRBV6-5 to TRBJ2-7; no clear D. CDR1 is MNHEY, CDR2 SVGAGI, per germline. The CDR3 is made up of 14 amino acids. V lost 5 bases and J lost 0, with 11 bases in between. CDR3 region: CASSRTERSYEQYF. The CDR3 bases are TGTGCCAGCAGTCGGACCGAGCGCTCCTACGAGCAGTACTTC.

The chain combines TRBV7-8 with TRBJ2-6; TRBD1 aligns across 9 bases. This CDR3 spans 16 amino acids. After removal of 2 bases from V and 4 bases from J, the junction contained 3 bases not matched to a gene. The germline V gene encodes CDR1 SGHVS and CDR2 FQNEAQ. This CDR3 is CASSLRDRAGANVLTF. Written as DNA, the CDR3 is TGTGCCAGCAGCTTACGGGACAGGGCCGGGGCCAACGTCCTGACTTTC.

The table lists this clone with a few counts. V usage is TRBV9 and J usage is TRBJ2-2; 10 nucleotides align to TRBD1. V gave up 3 bases and J gave up 4 bases; unmatched junction bases: 6. This CDR3 is built from 16 residues. CDR1 SGDLS and CDR2 YYNGEE come from the germline V gene. CDR3 sequence: CASSGTGTGVTGELFF. For the CDR3, the DNA is TGTGCCAGCAGCGGTACCGGGACAGGGGTCACCGGGGAGCTGTTTTTT.

V gene TRBV6-5 combines with J gene TRBJ1-1; D is undetermined. The ends were cut back, 9 bases at V and 1 base at J, with 12 bases in the middle. The germline gives CDR1 MNHEY, CDR2 SVGAGI. CDR3 size: 13 residues. CDR3 nucleotide sequence: TGTGCCAGTCTCAAAAACAGGAACACTGAAGCTTTCTTT. Encoded protein: CASLKNRNTEAFF.

The V gene is TRBV6-1, the J gene TRBJ1-6; a possible D gene is TRBD1 (5 bases). V lost 7 bases and J 7 bases, leaving 14 bases between the germline ends. The germline V gene encodes CDR1 MNHNS and CDR2 SASEGT. The CDR3 runs 14 residues. The CDR3 DNA sequence: TGTGCCAGCATGCGCGGGACGTTAAATTCACCCCTCCACTTT. Its protein is CASMRGTLNSPLHF.